A single sample gave rise to the 17 T cell receptor beta chains below, sequenced in a study of cytomegalovirus exposure and HLA in healthy donors. The PCR had 60 Vbeta and 13 Jbeta primers. Sequenced by immunoSEQ multiplex PCR; TCRdb stores in-frame clones only, minus some. Of 150,000 to 200,000 clones in the sample, roughly four fifths were seen once. The sample was PBMCs. The receptors were gathered from a man aged 50 or older in good health and CMV-seronegative.

The chain carries TRBV9 and TRBJ2-7; TRBD2 agrees at 7 bases. Germline loops: CDR1 SGDLS, CDR2 YYNGEE. The V gene end was trimmed by 0 bases and the J gene end by 7 bases; junction bases not matched to a gene: 1. The CDR3 runs 12 residues. DNA of the CDR3: TGTGCCAGCAGCGTAGGAGCGGGAGAGCAGTACTTC. Its translation: CASSVGAGEQYF.

V usage is TRBV7-3 and J usage is TRBJ2-5; 8 nucleotides line up with TRBD1. Trimming removed 2 bases from V and 4 bases from J; junction bases left unmatched: 9. The CDR3 runs to 16 residues. Germline-derived CDR1 and CDR2 are SGHTA and FQGTGA. The CDR3 here is CASSLLGRGLGETQYF. Here the CDR3 DNA reads TGTGCCAGCAGCTTATTAGGCAGGGGGCTCGGAGAGACCCAGTACTTC.

The rearrangement uses TRBV4-2 and TRBJ2-1; 10 nucleotides agree with TRBD2. CDR3 length: 19 amino acids. Germline CDR1 is LGHNA and CDR2 is YNFKEQ. V trimming: 4 bases; J trimming: 4 bases; junction bases outside the gene matches: 16. The CDR3 DNA is TGTGCCAGCAGCCGCAGTGTCCGGCTAGCGGGAGAGGTTTACAATGAGCAGTTCTTC. Amino acid sequence: CASSRSVRLAGEVYNEQFF.

This clone was seen a single time. CDR3 residues: CASTPGQNYGYTF. The CDR3, as DNA: TGTGCCAGTACACCGGGACAGAACTATGGCTACACCTTC. The chain joins TRBV19 to TRBJ1-2, with 7 bases that match TRBD1. This CDR3 comprises 13 residues. With V trimmed by 7 bases and J by 2 bases, 4 bases remained unmatched. Germline CDR1 is LNHDA and CDR2 is SQIVND (reference sequence).

V usage is TRBV27 and J usage is TRBJ1-3; D is unresolved. Germline V gene data show CDR1 as MNHEY and CDR2 as SMNVEV (reference sequence). The CDR3 has 15 amino acids. The V and J ends lost 0 bases and 0 bases respectively, with 6 bases between them. CDR3: CASSLSPGSGNTIYF. The DNA of the CDR3 is TGTGCCAGCAGTTTATCGCCGGGCTCTGGAAACACCATATATTTT.

The chain links TRBV9 to TRBJ2-3; no definite D call. The CDR3 runs to 14 residues. The germline V and J ends were trimmed by 0 bases and 0 bases, with 5 bases remaining between them. CDR1 is SGDLS, CDR2 YYNGEE, per germline. The CDR3 protein is CASSVGPSTDTQYF. DNA for the CDR3: TGTGCCAGCAGCGTAGGGCCCAGCACAGATACGCAGTATTTT.

The chain recombines TRBV7-9 with TRBJ2-3, with TRBD1 matching 7 bases. Germline-derived CDR1 and CDR2 are SEHNR and FQNEAQ (reference sequence). This CDR3 has 16 residues. V gave up 1 base and J gave up 6 bases; unmatched junction bases: 10. CDR3 DNA sequence: TGTGCCAGCAGCTTAGTTCGGCCAACAGGGGCGGATACGCAGTATTTT. This encodes CASSLVRPTGADTQYF.

This clone was seen a few times. This chain connects TRBV2 to TRBJ1-1, with D unclear. Trimming took off 7 bases at V and 0 bases at J, with 6 bases between the two ends. Looked up from germline, CDR1 is SNHLY and CDR2 is FYNNEI. The CDR3 loop spans 12 amino acids. In DNA, the CDR3 is TGTGCCAGCACGCGGATGAACACTGAAGCTTTCTTT. Its protein is CASTRMNTEAFF.

This chain joins TRBV7-3 and TRBJ1-2, with TRBD1 as a possible D gene (6 bases). This CDR3 has 13 amino acids. Trimming cost V 5 bases and J 2 bases, with 9 bases left between them. Looked up from germline, CDR1 is SGHTA and CDR2 is FQGTGA. CDR3 coding DNA: TGTGCCAGCAGCCGCGACAGGAACTATGGCTACACCTTC. It yields the protein CASSRDRNYGYTF.

The chain uses TRBV18 and TRBJ1-1; D might be TRBD1 (5 bases). Trimming removed 8 bases from V and 0 bases from J, with 10 bases in between. CDR1 is KGHSH and CDR2 is LQKENI in the germline V gene. This CDR3 is built from 13 residues. CDR3 sequence reads: CASHDSMNTEAFF. The CDR3 DNA follows: TGTGCCAGCCACGACAGCATGAACACTGAAGCTTTCTTT.

This chain uses TRBV4-2 with TRBJ2-5, with 14 positions matching TRBD2. CDR1 and CDR2 (germline): LGHNA, YNFKEQ. The V and J ends lost 0 bases and 5 bases, in that order; junction bases with no gene match: 8. This CDR3 spans 18 amino acids. CDR3 sequence reads: CASSQDRTSGGRRETQYF. DNA of the CDR3: TGTGCCAGCAGCCAAGACCGGACTAGCGGGGGGCGGAGGGAGACCCAGTACTTC.

This CDR3 reads CASSEGAPSTDTQYF. DNA of the CDR3: TGTGCCAGCAGTGAGGGAGCCCCCAGCACAGATACGCAGTATTTT. V and J are TRBV6-1 and TRBJ2-3, with a tentative D call TRBD2 (5 bases). Germline V gene lookup returns CDR1 MNHNS and CDR2 SASEGT. V lost 3 bases, J lost 0 bases, and 10 bases lay in between. The CDR3 runs to 15 residues.

The CDR3 here is CASSSGTGALNTEAFF. The CDR3 DNA sequence: TGCGCCAGCAGCTCCGGGACAGGGGCCCTGAACACTGAAGCTTTCTTT. This chain joins TRBV5-1 and TRBJ1-1; 10 bases are shared with TRBD1. The V segment lost 3 bases and the J segment 0 bases; nucleotides outside the gene matches: 5. The CDR3 is made up of 16 amino acids. Germline CDR1 is SGHRS and CDR2 is YFSETQ.

Points on this clone: This same CDR3 is encoded by further DNA sequences in the sample. The rearrangement links TRBV28 to TRBJ1-2; the match to TRBD1 covers 7 bases. CDR1 is MDHEN, CDR2 SYDVKM, per germline. This CDR3 is 13 amino acids long. Losses at the gene ends were 5 bases for V and 2 bases for J; bases not matched to a gene: 2. The DNA for the CDR3 is TGTGCCAGCAGTCTGGACAGGAACTATGGCTACACCTTC. Protein: CASSLDRNYGYTF.

This chain connects TRBV28 to TRBJ1-1; D gene ambiguous. The germline V gene has CDR1 MDHEN and CDR2 SYDVKM. This CDR3 is 12 amino acids long. Trimming stripped 6 bases from V and 4 bases from J, with 9 bases between. CDR3 in amino acids: CASRLPGTEAFF. In DNA form, the CDR3 reads TGTGCCAGCAGGTTGCCGGGCACTGAAGCTTTCTTT.

J is TRBJ2-5 and V is TRBV7-2; D remains unclear. This CDR3 contains 15 residues. Trimming took 1 base from V and 3 from J, leaving 12 bases between them. The germline V gene encodes CDR1 SGHTA and CDR2 FQGNSA. The CDR3 DNA sequence: TGTGCCAGCAGCTTAGTGGCGGCCTCGGAAGAGACCCAGTACTTC. This encodes CASSLVAASEETQYF.

The chain is built from TRBV2 and TRBJ2-5, with D perhaps TRBD2 (5 bases). Germline V gives CDR1 SNHLY, CDR2 FYNNEI. Between the trimmed V and J ends, which lost 8 bases and 1 base, there was a span of 11 bases. CDR3 length: 13 amino acids. Written as DNA, the CDR3 is TGTGCCAGCCTGAGGGCTACCCAAGAGACCCAGTACTTC. Its translation: CASLRATQETQYF.